This paragraph covers one T cell receptor (beta chain) sequence. CDR1 is LGHDT and CDR2 is YNNKEL in the germline V gene (reference sequence). The CDR3 totals 15 residues. V lost 3 bases, J lost 7 bases, and 6 bases stayed unmatched. Authors' methods: Using reference gene primer amplification, nucleated cell counts were estimated. Generated by immunoSEQ multiplex PCR, the TCRdb table keeps only in-frame clones and is missing some. V, J and clone size were drawn from that table, and D and trimming were deduced from the DNA. The sample lists under 250,000 clones, around nine tenths seen once, with 1.6% in the top ten. This specimen comes from a study of blood T cell repertoires in COVID-19. Study background: COVID-19 samples from acute and convalescent phases originated in the United States, Italy and Spain. The analysed material was cDNA or gDNA that came from T cells, B-cell-depleted T cells, or PBMCs.

Sequencing input: peripheral blood. The chain carries TRBV3-1 (or the pseudogene TRBV3-2) and TRBJ1-2; 12 bases match TRBD1. The receptor's source is an older woman who had recovered from COVID-19. The CDR3: CASSHRDRGPSGYTF. CDR3 DNA: TGTGCCAGCAGCCACAGGGACAGGGGGCCTAGTGGCTACACCTTC.